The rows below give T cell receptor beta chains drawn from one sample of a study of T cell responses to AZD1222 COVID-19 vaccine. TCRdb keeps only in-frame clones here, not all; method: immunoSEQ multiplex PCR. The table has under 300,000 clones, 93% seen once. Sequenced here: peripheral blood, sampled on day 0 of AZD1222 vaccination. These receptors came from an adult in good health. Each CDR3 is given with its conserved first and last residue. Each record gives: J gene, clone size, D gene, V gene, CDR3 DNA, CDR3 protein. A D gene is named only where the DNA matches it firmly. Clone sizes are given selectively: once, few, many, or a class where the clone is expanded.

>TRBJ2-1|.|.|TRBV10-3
TGTGCCATCAGAACAGGGATAGATGAGCAGTTCTTC
CAIRTGIDEQFF
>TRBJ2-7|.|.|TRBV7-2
TGTGCCAGCAGCCTCACGAGAAATGGGGTCGGAGAGCAGTACTTC
CASSLTRNGVGEQYF
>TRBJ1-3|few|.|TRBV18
TGTGCCAGCTCACCAGCGAGCTCTGGAAACACCATATATTTT
CASSPASSGNTIYF
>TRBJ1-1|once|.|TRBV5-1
TGCGCCAGCAGCTTGGAACAGAACACTGAAGCTTTCTTT
CASSLEQNTEAFF
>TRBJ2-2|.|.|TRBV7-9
TGTGCCAGCAGCTTAATTTCAGACGGGGAGCTGTTTTTT
CASSLISDGELFF
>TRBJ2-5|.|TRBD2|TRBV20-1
TGCAGTGCTAGTGACTACAGCGGGGACGAGACCCAGTACTTC
CSASDYSGDETQYF
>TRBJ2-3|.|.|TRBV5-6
TGTGCCAGCAGCTTGGATCGGGGGAGCGGAACAGATACGCAGTATTTT
CASSLDRGSGTDTQYF
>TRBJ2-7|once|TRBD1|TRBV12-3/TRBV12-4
TGTGCCAGCAGTCTAGACAGGGAAGACGAGCAGTACTTC
CASSLDREDEQYF
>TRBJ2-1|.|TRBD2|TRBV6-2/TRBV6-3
TGTGCCAGCAGTCCCCGTGGGACTAGCGGACCCAATGAGCAGTTCTTC
CASSPRGTSGPNEQFF
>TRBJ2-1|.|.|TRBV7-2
TGTGCCAGCAGTTTCGGACAGAACAATGAGCAGTTCTTC
CASSFGQNNEQFF
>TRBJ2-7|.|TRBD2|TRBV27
TGTGCCAGCAGTGCGGGACTAGCGGAAAGCTCCTACGAGCAGTACTTC
CASSAGLAESSYEQYF
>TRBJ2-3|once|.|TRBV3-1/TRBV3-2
TGTGCCAGCAGCCAAGTTCCGGTAGCCCATAGCACAGATACGCAGTATTTT
CASSQVPVAHSTDTQYF
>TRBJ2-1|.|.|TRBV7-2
TGTGCCAGCAGCTTAGTGGGCGGTCAGGGTCGCTACAATGAGCAGTTCTTC
CASSLVGGQGRYNEQFF
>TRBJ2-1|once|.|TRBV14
TGTGCCAGCAGCCAAGTGGGCAGGTCAGCGGACAATGAGCAGTTCTTC
CASSQVGRSADNEQFF
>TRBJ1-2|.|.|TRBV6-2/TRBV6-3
TGTGCCAGCAGCCTCACAGGGAGTGAGGGCTACACCTTC
CASSLTGSEGYTF
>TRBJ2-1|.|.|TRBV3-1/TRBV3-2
TGTGCCAGCAGCCAAGATGGGAGAGCTGAGCAGTTCTTC
CASSQDGRAEQFF
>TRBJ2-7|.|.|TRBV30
TGTGCCTGGAGTGAGGGTCTTTCCTACGAGCAGTACTTC
CAWSEGLSYEQYF
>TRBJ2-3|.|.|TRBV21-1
TGTGCCAGCATTGTTATAGCGGGGGGGCCATTCGCAGATACGCAGTATTTT
CASIVIAGGPFADTQYF
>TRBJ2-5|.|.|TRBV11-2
TGTGCCAGCAGCGCGCTAACAGGGATGGAGACCCAGTACTTC
CASSALTGMETQYF
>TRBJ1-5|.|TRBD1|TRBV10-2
TGCGCCAGCAGTACGGGACAGGGATTCCAGCCCCAGCATTTT
CASSTGQGFQPQHF
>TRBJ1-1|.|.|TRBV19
TGTGCCAGTACCATGTCGGCAGGGCTGAACACTGAAGCTTTCTTT
CASTMSAGLNTEAFF
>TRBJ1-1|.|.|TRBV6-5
TGTGCCAGCAATAAACGGGGGGCCATGAACACTGAAGCTTTCTTT
CASNKRGAMNTEAFF
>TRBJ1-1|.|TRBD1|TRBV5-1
TGCGCCAGCAGCCTTGACAGGGGTGGAGGGAACACTGAAGCTTTCTTT
CASSLDRGGGNTEAFF
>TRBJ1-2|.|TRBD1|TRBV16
TGTGCCAGCAGCCAACAGGGGGGGTATGGCTACACCTTC
CASSQQGGYGYTF
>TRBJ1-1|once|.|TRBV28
TGTGCCAGCAGTTTACTAGGGCGGGGAACTGAAGCTTTCTTT
CASSLLGRGTEAFF
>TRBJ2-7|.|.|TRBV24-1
TGTGCCACCAGTGTCGGCGGTGAGCAGTACTTC
CATSVGGEQYF
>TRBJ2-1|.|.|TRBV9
TGTGCCAGCAGCTCCCAGGGGACTTCCTACAATGAGCAGTTCTTC
CASSSQGTSYNEQFF
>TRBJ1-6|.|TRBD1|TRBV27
TGTGCCAGCAGTCGACAGGGTAGTTCACCCCTCCACTTT
CASSRQGSSPLHF
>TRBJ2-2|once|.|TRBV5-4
TGTGCCAGCAGCCCACTACAGGGGACTCTCGGGGAGCTGTTTTTT
CASSPLQGTLGELFF
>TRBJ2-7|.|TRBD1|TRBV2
TGTGCCAGCAGTGAACCGACAGGGACGGGGGAGCAGTACTTC
CASSEPTGTGEQYF
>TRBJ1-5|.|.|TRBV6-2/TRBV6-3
TGTGCCAGCAGTTATGGGGGCAGTGGTGGGCCCCAGCATTTT
CASSYGGSGGPQHF
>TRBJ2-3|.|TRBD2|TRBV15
TGTGCCACCAGCGCCCGACTAGCGGGCCCCACAGATACGCAGTATTTT
CATSARLAGPTDTQYF
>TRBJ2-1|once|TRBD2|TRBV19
TGTGCCAGTAGTGAGCGGGGGGGGTACAATGAGCAGTTCTTC
CASSERGGYNEQFF
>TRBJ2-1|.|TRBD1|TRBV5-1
TGCGCCAGCAGCTTGGCTGACAGGGGACTCTCCTACAATGAGCAGTTCTTC
CASSLADRGLSYNEQFF
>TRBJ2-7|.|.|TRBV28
TGTGCCAGCAAGTATGGCGGCGGTTCCTACGAGCAGTACTTC
CASKYGGGSYEQYF
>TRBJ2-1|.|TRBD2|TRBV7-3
TGTGCCAGCAGCACTAGCGGGCGGAATGAGCAGTTCTTC
CASSTSGRNEQFF
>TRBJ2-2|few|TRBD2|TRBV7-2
TGTGCCAGCAGCCGGGCGCGGGAGGGCTTGAGCGTTGGGGAGCTGTTTTTT
CASSRAREGLSVGELFF
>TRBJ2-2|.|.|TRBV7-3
TGTGCCAGCAGCTTAGCTCCAGGATCAACCGGGGAGCTGTTTTTT
CASSLAPGSTGELFF
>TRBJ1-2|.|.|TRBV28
TGTGCCAGCAGTCACAATGGACGGAGCTCTTACTATGGCTACACCTTC
CASSHNGRSSYYGYTF
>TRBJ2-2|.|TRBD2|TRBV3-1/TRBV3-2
TGTGCCAGCAGCCGCGGACTAGCGGGGTTCGCCGGGGAGCTGTTTTTT
CASSRGLAGFAGELFF
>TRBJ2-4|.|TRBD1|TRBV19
TGTGCCCCTAGGGGGCCGGCCAAAAACATTCAGTACTTC
CAPRGPAKNIQYF
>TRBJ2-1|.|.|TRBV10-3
TGTGCCATCAGTGAGTCGGGAGGAGGAGGGAGAGACAATGAGCAGTTCTTC
CAISESGGGGRDNEQFF
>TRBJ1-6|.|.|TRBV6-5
TGTGCCAGCAGTACAGGGTCCAATTCACCCCTCCACTTT
CASSTGSNSPLHF
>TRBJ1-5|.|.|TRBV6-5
TGTGCCAGCAGGGGGGGCACAACTCAGCCCCAGCATTTT
CASRGGTTQPQHF
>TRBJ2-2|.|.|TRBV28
TGTGCCAGCAGTTTCCTCAGGAACACCGGGGAGCTGTTTTTT
CASSFLRNTGELFF
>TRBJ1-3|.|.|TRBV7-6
TGTGCCAGCAGCCTCGGGGACTTCCTAACTGGAAACACCATATATTTT
CASSLGDFLTGNTIYF